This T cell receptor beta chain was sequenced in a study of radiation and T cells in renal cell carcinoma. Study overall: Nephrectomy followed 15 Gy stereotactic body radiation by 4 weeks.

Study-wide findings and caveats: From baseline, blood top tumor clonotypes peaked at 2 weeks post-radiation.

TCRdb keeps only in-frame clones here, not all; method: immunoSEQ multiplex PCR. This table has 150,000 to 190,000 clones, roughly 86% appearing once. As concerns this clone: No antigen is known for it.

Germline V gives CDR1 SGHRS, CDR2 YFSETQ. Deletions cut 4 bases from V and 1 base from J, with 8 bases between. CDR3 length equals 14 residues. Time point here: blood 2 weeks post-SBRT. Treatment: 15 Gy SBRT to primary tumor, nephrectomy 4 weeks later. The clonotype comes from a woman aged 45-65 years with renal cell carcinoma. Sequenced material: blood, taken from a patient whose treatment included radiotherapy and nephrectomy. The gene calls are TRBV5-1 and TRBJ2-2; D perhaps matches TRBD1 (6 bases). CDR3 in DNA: TGCGCCAGCAGCCGGGACAAGAACACCGGGGAGCTGTTTTTT. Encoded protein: CASSRDKNTGELFF.